This T cell receptor beta chain originates from a study of CD8 T cells in ankylosing spondylitis. TCRdb reprocessed the 5' RACE reads via MiXCR and lists one record per CDR3 protein. Seen here are about 750,000 distinct CDR3 sequences, under 20% observed once, and the top ten hold 15% to 20%. General study results and limits: Disease-associated clones were reportedly significantly overrepresented in matched ankylosing spondylitis synovial fluid. A TCR beta motif made of roughly eight highly homologous variants seemed typical of ankylosing spondylitis blood.

V was shortened by 5 bases and J by 9 bases, with 23 bases between the two germline ends. This CDR3 has 16 residues. About this clonotype: Its antigen is still unknown.

The sequence derives from a male donor with ankylosing spondylitis. Sequenced: blood, either unsorted or a sorted T cell fraction (not recorded which). The chain couples TRBV12-3 or TRBV12-4 to TRBJ1-5; perhaps TRBD1 as D (5 bases). In nucleotides, the CDR3 is TGTGCCAGCAGTCCCCAGACAGTACGGGGGATATCGCCCCAGCATTTT. Amino acids: CASSPQTVRGISPQHF.